One and the same sample provided the 2 T cell receptor beta chains below, sequenced in a study of CD8 T cells in Susac syndrome. RNA amounts of about 0.5 to 1 ug underwent reverse transcription with random hexamers. Using its own MiXCR run on the immunoSEQ multiplex PCR reads, TCRdb lists one record per CDR3 protein. The repertoire holds around 130,000 distinct CDR3 sequences, roughly 89% seen once, with under 0.25% in the top ten. The specimen sequenced was CD8+ T cells from PBMCs. These receptors were collected from a human donor with multiple sclerosis.

This clonotype was detected only once. The chain combines TRBV6-2 or TRBV6-3 with TRBJ1-5, with D possibly TRBD1 on 6 matching bases. V lost 7 bases and J lost 4, with 23 bases in between. This CDR3 has 17 residues. Germline assignment: CDR1 MNHEY and CDR2 SVGEGT. DNA of the CDR3: TGTGCCAGCACACCGGCCAACTTCATAAGGGGGAATCAGCCCCAGCATTTT. Translating gives CASTPANFIRGNQPQHF.

The V call is TRBV2, the J call TRBJ1-5; D is unclear. V was clipped by 1 base and J by 2 bases, with 9 bases between them. CDR1 and CDR2 from the germline V gene are SNHLY and FYNNEI. CDR3 length: 15 amino acids. CDR3 sequence: CASSEGTTGNQPQHF. The CDR3 DNA reads as TGTGCCAGCAGTGAAGGCACAACGGGCAATCAGCCCCAGCATTTT. The complete variable domain, with remaining parts taken from reference TRBV2 and TRBJ1-5, reads EPEVTQTPSHQVTQMGQEVILRCVPISNHLYFYWYRQILGQKVEFLVSFYNNEISEKSEIFDDQFSVERPDGSNFTLKIRSTKLEDSAMYFCASSEGTTGNQPQHFGDGTRLSIL.